The clone carrying this T cell receptor beta chain was observed once. The source of the sample is a study of blood T cell repertoires in COVID-19. Trimming removed 0 bases from V and 5 bases from J; junction bases left unmatched: 5. Per the germline V gene, CDR1 is SGHAT and CDR2 is FQNNGV. This CDR3 has 15 amino acids. Sequencing used immunoSEQ multiplex PCR; TCRdb keeps in-frame clones, though not all of them. This table has approximately 190,000 clones, about 88% appearing once. Sample: peripheral blood. The sequence derives from a woman aged 40 to 50 who had recovered from COVID-19. The chain uses TRBV11-2 and TRBJ2-5; 8 nucleotides align to TRBD2. The CDR3 sequence is CASSLDTSGWETQYF. The CDR3 DNA reads TGTGCCAGCAGCTTAGATACTAGCGGTTGGGAGACCCAGTACTTC.